This T cell receptor beta chain comes out of a study of blood T cell repertoires in COVID-19. Study-wide context: Samples of COVID-19 (acute and convalescent) were obtained from the United States, Italy and Spain. Sources were T cells, B-cell-depleted T cells, or PBMCs; the material itself was cDNA or gDNA.

The CDR3 has 14 amino acids. V was trimmed by 4 bases and J by 2 bases, leaving 11 bases between them. Germline lookup yields CDR1 SGHRS and CDR2 YFSETQ. Under the authors' procedure: Using reference gene primer amplification, nucleated cell counts were estimated. Clones were sequenced by immunoSEQ multiplex PCR, and TCRdb holds only the in-frame ones, with some missing. Clone size and V and J calls were adopted from that table, with D and trimming inferred from the DNA. The table shows 200,000 to 300,000 clones, with 86% occurring only once. The sequencing sample was made of peripheral blood. The gene calls are TRBV5-1 and TRBJ2-3; weak D call: TRBD1 (6 bases). This TCR was sampled from a young man with active or convalescent COVID-19. CDR3 loop: CASSLTGLTDTQYF. CDR3 sequence (DNA): TGCGCCAGCAGCCTGACAGGACTCACAGATACGCAGTATTTT.